This entry is about one TCR beta chain. The data were obtained in a study of blood T cell repertoires in COVID-19. Using immunoSEQ multiplex PCR, the repertoire was profiled, and TCRdb retains in-frame clones only, with some absent. The sample records about 430,000 clones, approximately 90% being singletons. V was pared by 6 bases and J by 1 base, with 2 bases of the junction left unmatched. The CDR3 sequence is 15 residues long. The V gene's germline CDR1 is ENHRY and CDR2 SYGVKD. The chain couples TRBV10-3 to TRBJ2-3; TRBD1 matches at 12 bases. This TCR was recovered from a young man who had recovered from COVID-19. Sequenced input: PBMCs or T cells enriched from blood (not recorded which). The CDR3 sequence is CAIRGQGAGTDTQYF. The CDR3 bases are TGTGCCATCAGGGGACAGGGGGCAGGCACAGATACGCAGTATTTT.